This T cell receptor (beta chain) comes out of a study of shared clonotypes between healthy human individuals. Study as a whole: Samples came from two female and a few male donors aged 18 to 49. Study results and caveats: When naive CD4 clonotypes were compared across a few donors, about 4.8% were shared.

Only in-frame clones appear in the TCRdb table, and some are missing; sequencing was by immunoSEQ multiplex PCR. Of approximately 500,000 clones detected, 90% to 96% appear once; the ten largest clones hold about 0.064%. About this clone: The antigen remains unidentified.

The V gene's germline CDR1 is MDHEN and CDR2 SYDVKM. V dropped 1 base and J dropped 7 bases, with 8 bases sitting between them. This CDR3 has 12 residues. Participating donors were healthy, HIV-negative adults free of recent acute infections or vaccinations. Every one of the donors was a Caucasian adult that lived in Nashville, Tennessee. This clonotype was obtained from a woman aged 30 to 39 in good health. The sequenced sample consisted of naive CD4+ T cells sorted from blood. Stated subset: CD45RA+ positively selected. The chain recombines TRBV28 with TRBJ2-7, with a possible D match to TRBD2 (6 bases). CDR3 protein: CASSLLAEEQYF. For the CDR3, the DNA is TGTGCCAGCAGTTTATTAGCGGAAGAGCAGTACTTC.